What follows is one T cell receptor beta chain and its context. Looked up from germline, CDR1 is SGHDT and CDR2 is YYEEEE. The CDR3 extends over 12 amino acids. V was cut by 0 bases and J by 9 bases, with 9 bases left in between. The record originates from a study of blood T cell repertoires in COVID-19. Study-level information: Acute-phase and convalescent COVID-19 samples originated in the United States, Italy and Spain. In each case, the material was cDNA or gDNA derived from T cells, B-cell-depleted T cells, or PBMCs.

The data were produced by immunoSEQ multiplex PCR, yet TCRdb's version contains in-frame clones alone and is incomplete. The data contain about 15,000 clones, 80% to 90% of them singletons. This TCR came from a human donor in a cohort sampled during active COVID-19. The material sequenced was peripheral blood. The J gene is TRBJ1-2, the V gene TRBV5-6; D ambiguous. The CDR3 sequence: CASSLDSPSYTF. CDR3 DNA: TGTGCCAGCAGCTTGGACAGCCCGAGCTACACCTTC.